This T cell receptor beta chain was observed in a study of shared clonotypes between healthy human individuals (dated by TCRdb to about 2020). Broadly, across the study: The cohort comprised a couple of women and three men aged 18 to 49 years. Per donor, three plates each were used for CD4 naive and CD4 memory, two for CD8 naive, and one for CD8 memory. To estimate repertoire size and how much clonotypes are shared between individuals, the study performed deep sequencing of blood TCR repertoires from roughly five healthy adults. To increase sequencing depth and limit assay-specific biases, different laboratories used diverse techniques to prepare libraries and sequence TCR repertoires. Per donor, leukapheresis produced somewhere between about 0.8 and 9 billion PBMCs.

Using the deep immunoSEQ assay, multiplex PCR amplified TCR CDR3 regions from genomic DNA. Extracted genomic DNA from each cell subset was spread evenly across all wells of several immunoSEQ 96-well plates, with each plate serving as a replicate. For sorted subsets, roughly 200 ng of genomic DNA, equivalent to some 33,000 T cell genomes, went into each replicate PCR. Purified libraries were quantified with a Qubit 3.0 fluorometer, sized on a Bioanalyzer 2100, and re-quantified with the KAPA Library Quantification kit. A separate single-read 150-cycle Illumina NextSeq 550 flow cell was used to sequence each immunoSEQ 96-well plate. The paper's processing steps were these. Because the immunoSEQ output included only junctional sequences and no quality scores, the filtering could not be the same as the filtering used for full-length reads. Sequences were annotated with PyIR, a Python wrapper for IgBLAST v1.9, and V/J genes and CDR3 were assigned using IMGT germline references. Reads were removed for weak V/J assignments (E-value above 1e-6), missing CDR3, stop codons, out-of-frame junctions, or ambiguous translated residues. V3J clonotypes were defined as sequences sharing the same inferred V gene, J gene, and CDR3 amino acid sequence. To compute the percentage overlap between repertoires, the number of shared unique clonotypes was divided by the size of the smaller repertoire. RTK rarefaction, the Chao1 estimator, and Recon v2.1 estimates of unobserved clonotypes were used to assess repertoire richness. OLGA was used to compute generation probabilities for all TCRbeta clonotypes that the gDNA method yielded from four donors. Held by TCRdb, this immuneACCESS table contains in-frame sequences only and omits some clones. Under half of the omission traces to an unresolved V gene where checked; the cause of the rest is unknown. That table supplies the V and J calls and clone size; D and trimming were determined from the DNA. The table for this sample lists approximately 1,500,000 clones; roughly 96% of them were counted only once. Together, the top ten hold 0.95% to 1.5% of the sample.

The donors were healthy, HIV-negative adults with no recently reported acute infections or vaccinations. All donors were Caucasian adults living in Nashville, Tennessee, USA. Magnetic negative selection was used to enrich CD4+ T cells, after which naive cells were positively selected on CD45RA and the negative fraction became the memory subset. After blood collection by leukapheresis, PBMCs were isolated using Ficoll-Histopaque density gradient centrifugation and then cryopreserved in the vapor phase of liquid nitrogen. Analytical flow cytometry was used to check the purity and quantity of each magnetically sorted T cell population. Each sorted fraction had its genomic DNA isolated and then quantified by UV absorbance on a Nanodrop 2000c. General conclusions and limits of the study: Only blood was sampled, and tissue TCR repertoires likely differ from those in blood. When a handful of donors were compared, the shared fraction of clonotypes was around 5% for naive CD4, less than 4% for naive CD8, more than 2% for memory CD4, and roughly 0.4% for memory CD8. Pairwise subsampling led to the expectation that sequencing depth would affect the degree of clonotype sharing among donors. Compared with non-shared clonotypes, clonotypes shared by all four sorted-subset donors had higher generation probabilities. Even with the large sequencing depth, rarefaction of the sorted-subset datasets indicated that sequencing was incomplete. Larger estimated clonotype richness was generally found for naive subsets than for memory subsets. Because the study included only a small number of donors, the genetic and exposure-history diversity represented was limited.

As encoded in the germline V gene, CDR1 is SGHVS while CDR2 is FNYEAQ. From the cysteine up to the phenylalanine, the CDR3 has a length of 15 residues. Only CDR3 DNA remains: 45 bases, in frame from the first base. Unmatched junction bases come to 6, with V trimmed by 5 bases and J by 3 bases. Of note for this clone: No cognate antigen has been identified for it. No clone much larger than this one lies a single base away; base qualities are absent.

The sample consisted of naive CD4+ T cells sorted from blood. According to the study, the label for this sample's cell subset or site signals: CD45RA+ positively selected. The receptor chain draws on TRBV7-6 and TRBJ2-3; TRBD1 lines up with 9 middle nucleotides. The sequence was collected from a young man in good health. The DNA sequence is as follows: TGTGCCAGCAGCCCGACAGGGGGTGTGACAGATACGCAGTATTTT. Translated, this gives CASSPTGGVTDTQYF. Where the CDR3 stops, the reference TRBV7-6 and TRBJ2-3 genes take over; the full variable domain is GAGVSQSPRYKVTKRGQDVALRCDPISGHVSLYWYRQALGQGPEFLTYFNYEAQQDKSGLPNDRFSAERPEGSISTLTIQRTEQRDSAMYRCASSPTGGVTDTQYFGPGTRLTVL.